The 32 T cell receptor beta chains reported below all come from one sample, sequenced in a study of blood T cell repertoires in COVID-19. Sequenced by immunoSEQ multiplex PCR; TCRdb stores in-frame clones only, minus some. The sample includes roughly 140,000 clones, roughly 79% of them seen just once. Source material: peripheral blood. These receptors all stem from a man aged 50 to 59 with active or convalescent COVID-19.

The rearrangement joins TRBV9 to TRBJ1-2, with 9 bases lining up with TRBD1. Per the germline V gene, CDR1 is SGDLS and CDR2 is YYNGEE. CDR3 length equals 14 residues. J was trimmed by 4 bases and V by 3 bases; bases with no gene match: 4. CDR3 sequence: CASSGGTGPYGYTF. CDR3 nucleotides: TGTGCCAGCAGCGGGGGGACAGGGCCCTATGGCTACACCTTC.

The rearrangement uses TRBV19 and TRBJ1-1; TRBD1 matches at 11 bases. The CDR3 has 17 residues. CDR1 is LNHDA, CDR2 SQIVND, per germline (reference sequence). V lost 6 bases to trimming and J lost 4 bases; unmatched junction nucleotides: 13. The CDR3 loop reads CASRLWAPGTGGTEAFF. As DNA, the CDR3 is TGTGCCAGTAGGCTCTGGGCCCCCGGGACAGGGGGCACTGAAGCTTTCTTT.

For this clone: A much larger clonotype is one base distant, so this may be a read error. The V gene is TRBV27, the J gene TRBJ1-5; 7 nucleotides align to TRBD1. The CDR3 totals 14 residues. The V and J ends lost 3 bases and 3 bases, in that order; junction bases with no gene match: 2. The germline V gene encodes CDR1 MNHEY and CDR2 SMNVEV (reference sequence). The CDR3 DNA is TGTGCCAGCAGTTTGGGACAGTTCAATCAGCCCCAGCATTTT. Amino acid sequence: CASSLGQFNQPQHF.

V is TRBV5-1 and J is TRBJ2-5, with 11 bases matching TRBD2. The CDR3 runs to 18 residues. With 0 bases clipped from V and 5 bases from J, the junction kept 12 bases outside the gene matches. Germline V gene sequence: CDR1 SGHRS, CDR2 YFSETQ. The CDR3 DNA follows: TGCGCCAGCAGCTTGGTGGCTAGCGGGAGGCGGGGTGTGGAGACCCAGTACTTC. Translating it yields CASSLVASGRRGVETQYF. The whole variable domain, remainder taken from reference TRBV5-1 and TRBJ2-5, is KAGVTQTPRYLIKTRGQQVTLSCSPISGHRSVSWYQQTPGQGLQFLFEYFSETQRNKGNFPGRFSGRQFSNSRSEMNVSTLELGDSALYLCASSLVASGRRGVETQYFGPGTRLLVL.

The CDR3 DNA reads TGTGCCAGCAGCCTGACCCCGGCGGGCTGGGATACGCAGTATTTT. It specifies CASSLTPAGWDTQYF. This chain uses TRBV7-7 with TRBJ2-3; D might be TRBD2 (5 bases). The CDR3 contains 15 residues. V was pared by 5 bases and J by 6 bases, with 18 bases between. Per the germline V gene, CDR1 is SSHAT and CDR2 is FNYEAQ (reference sequence). Using reference TRBV7-7 and TRBJ2-3 for the parts outside the CDR3, the full variable domain is GAGVSQSPRYKVTKRGQDVTLRCDPISSHATLYWYQQALGQGPEFLTYFNYEAQPDKSGLPSDRFSAERPEGSISTLTIQRTEQRDSAMYRCASSLTPAGWDTQYFGPGTRLTVL.

The V call is TRBV25-1, the J call TRBJ1-1; TRBD1 matches at 11 bases. The V gene's germline CDR1 is MGHDK and CDR2 SYGVNS. This CDR3 contains 16 residues. V was clipped by 4 bases and J by 5 bases; unmatched bases: 9. The CDR3 nucleotides are TGTGCCAGCAGTGCGAGCAGGACAGGGGGCGAAACTGAAGCTTTCTTT. The encoded protein is CASSASRTGGETEAFF.

The chain joins TRBV9 to TRBJ1-4, with a weak D call TRBD1 (6 bases). Looked up from germline, CDR1 is SGDLS and CDR2 is YYNGEE. Trimming removed 2 bases at V and 13 bases at J, with 15 bases between. CDR3 size: 13 residues. The CDR3 loop reads CASSVGGQAGLFF. CDR3 coding DNA: TGTGCCAGCAGCGTGGGGGGGCAGGCGGGACTGTTTTTT.

The V call is TRBV19, the J call TRBJ1-5; D unresolved. This CDR3 comprises 13 residues. Germline lookup yields CDR1 LNHDA and CDR2 SQIVND (reference sequence). The V and J ends lost 6 bases and 4 bases respectively, with 10 bases between them. The CDR3 here is CASRQTQNQPQHF. CDR3 nucleotides: TGTGCCAGTAGACAGACACAGAATCAGCCCCAGCATTTT.

The gene calls are TRBV4-1 and TRBJ2-1, with TRBD2 matching 9 bases. With 1 base clipped from V and 0 bases from J, the junction kept 7 bases outside the gene matches. The CDR3 totals 18 residues. Germline assignment: CDR1 MGHRA and CDR2 YSYEKL. The CDR3 loop is CASSQVGLAGISYNEQFF. In DNA form, the CDR3 reads TGCGCCAGCAGCCAAGTTGGGCTAGCGGGGATCTCCTACAATGAGCAGTTCTTC.

The J gene is TRBJ1-6, the V gene TRBV19; 9 positions agree with TRBD1. With 7 bases clipped from V and 6 bases from J, the junction kept 7 bases outside the gene matches. This CDR3 contains 15 residues. The germline V gene has CDR1 LNHDA and CDR2 SQIVND (reference sequence). The CDR3 DNA sequence: TGTGCCAGTAAGCCGGCGGACAGGGGTAATTCACCCCTCCACTTT. It encodes CASKPADRGNSPLHF.

The chain joins TRBV11-2 to TRBJ1-5; D unresolved. This CDR3 contains 15 residues. Between the trimmed V and J ends, which lost 5 bases and 2 bases, there was a span of 13 bases. Germline V gives CDR1 SGHAT, CDR2 FQNNGV. CDR3 region: CASSAGPFGNQPQHF. DNA for the CDR3: TGTGCCAGCAGCGCGGGCCCCTTTGGCAATCAGCCCCAGCATTTT.

In this sample, this clone turned up a few times. The chain links TRBV2 to TRBJ1-4, with TRBD1 identical over 7 bases. The germline V gene encodes CDR1 SNHLY and CDR2 FYNNEI. The CDR3 has 14 amino acids. Trimming at V came to 7 bases and at J to 8 bases, leaving 10 bases not matched to a gene. This CDR3 reads CASNPDRVGEKLFF. DNA for the CDR3: TGTGCCAGCAACCCCGACAGGGTTGGCGAAAAACTGTTTTTT. The variable domain in full, with the rest retrieved from reference TRBV2 and TRBJ1-4, is EPEVTQTPSHQVTQMGQEVILRCVPISNHLYFYWYRQILGQKVEFLVSFYNNEISEKSEIFDDQFSVERPDGSNFTLKIRSTKLEDSAMYFCASNPDRVGEKLFFGSGTQLSVL.

V is TRBV10-3 and J is TRBJ1-5; weak D call: TRBD1 (5 bases). Germline CDR1 ENHRY, CDR2 SYGVKD. The CDR3 consists of 12 residues. V was clipped by 10 bases and J by 4 bases, with 11 bases between them. CDR3 nucleotide sequence: TGTGCCACCGGGGGGGGAAATCAGCCCCAGCATTTT. Protein sequence: CATGGGNQPQHF.

The CDR3 bases are TGTGCCAGCAGCTGGGCGGCTAGGACTGAGACCCAGTACTTC. Translating gives CASSWAARTETQYF. The V gene is TRBV7-8, the J gene TRBJ2-5; TRBD2 is a possible D gene (5 bases). This CDR3 comprises 14 residues. In germline, CDR1 is SGHVS, CDR2 FQNEAQ. V dropped 4 bases and J dropped 5 bases, with 14 bases sitting between them.

The rearrangement uses TRBV7-2 and TRBJ1-3, with TRBD1 matching 7 bases. Germline CDR1 reads SGHTA; CDR2 reads FQGNSA. CDR3 length: 15 amino acids. The V gene end was trimmed by 5 bases and the J gene end by 0 bases; junction bases not matched to a gene: 4. DNA for the CDR3: TGTGCCAGCAGCCCCAGGGACAGCTCTGGAAACACCATATATTTT. Protein: CASSPRDSSGNTIYF.

This sequence joins TRBV4-1 and TRBJ1-4; no reliable D call. The germline CDR1 and CDR2 sequences are MGHRA and YSYEKL. V was trimmed by 1 base and J by 7 bases, leaving 13 bases between them. This CDR3 is 15 amino acids long. As DNA, the CDR3 is TGCGCCAGCAGCCAAGGACGGAGTGAAGGTGAAAAACTGTTTTTT. Its protein is CASSQGRSEGEKLFF.

The chain couples TRBV7-9 to TRBJ2-3, with TRBD1 matching over 10 bases. Germline V gene lookup returns CDR1 SEHNR and CDR2 FQNEAQ (reference sequence). The CDR3 contains 16 residues. J was trimmed by 2 bases and V by 6 bases; bases with no gene match: 8. CDR3: CASSFGQGVYTDTQYF. CDR3 bases: TGTGCCAGCAGTTTTGGACAGGGGGTGTACACAGATACGCAGTATTTT. Together with reference TRBV7-9 and TRBJ2-3, the CDR3 gives the full variable domain: DTGVSQNPRHKITKRGQNVTFRCDPISEHNRLYWYRQTLGQGPEFLTYFQNEAQLEKSRLLSDRFSAERPKGSFSTLEIQRTEQGDSAMYLCASSFGQGVYTDTQYFGPGTRLTVL.

This clone occurred a few times. This chain joins TRBV20-1 and TRBJ1-1; unclear D gene. Germline V gene sequence: CDR1 DFQATT, CDR2 SNEGSKA (reference sequence). The CDR3 contains 13 residues. Deletions cut 3 bases from V and 2 bases from J, with 10 bases between. CDR3 coding DNA: TGCAGTGCTAGTCCTAATCTCAACACTGAAGCTTTCTTT. Protein product: CSASPNLNTEAFF.

The J gene is TRBJ2-7, the V gene TRBV30; 11 nucleotides line up with TRBD1. CDR3 length: 15 residues. V was pared by 0 bases and J by 2 bases, with 3 bases of the junction left unmatched. From germline, CDR1 is GTSNPN and CDR2 SVGIG (reference sequence). The CDR3 sequence: CAWSVGDRGTYEQYF. CDR3 in DNA: TGTGCCTGGAGTGTGGGGGACAGGGGGACCTACGAGCAGTACTTC.

The V gene is TRBV6-5, the J gene TRBJ2-7; TRBD2 agrees at 10 bases. Germline values: CDR1 MNHEY, CDR2 SVGAGI. The CDR3 length is 12 residues. Trimming at V came to 7 bases and at J to 3 bases, leaving 0 bases not matched to a gene. The chain's CDR3 is CASTSGSYEQYF. In DNA, the CDR3 is TGTGCCAGCACTAGCGGGAGCTACGAGCAGTACTTC.

The chain uses TRBV12-3 or TRBV12-4 and TRBJ1-1; D not resolved. The length of the CDR3 is 12 residues. Trimming removed 3 bases at V and 8 bases at J, with 10 bases between. The CDR3 sequence is CASSLGRGEAFF. CDR3 DNA: TGTGCCAGCAGTTTGGGCAGAGGGGAAGCTTTCTTT.

The chain employs TRBV7-9 and TRBJ2-3, with TRBD2 identical over 7 bases. This CDR3 spans 16 amino acids. J gave up 2 bases and V 5 bases, and 10 bases lay outside the gene matches. Germline assignment: CDR1 SEHNR and CDR2 FQNEAQ (reference sequence). CDR3 in DNA: TGTGCCAGCAGCAGTCTAGCGGAGGGGCCCACAGATACGCAGTATTTT. Translating it yields CASSSLAEGPTDTQYF.

This rearrangement joins TRBV18 to TRBJ2-2; no firm D call. Germline V CDR1 and CDR2: KGHSH, LQKENI. The CDR3 sequence is 14 residues long. Trimming stripped 3 bases from V and 1 base from J, with 6 bases between. CDR3 region: CASSPNKNTGELFF. In nucleotides, the CDR3 is TGTGCCAGCTCACCCAACAAGAACACCGGGGAGCTGTTTTTT.

The V gene is TRBV6-2 or TRBV6-3, the J gene TRBJ2-5; D is possibly TRBD2 (5 bases). Trimming cost V 2 bases and J 4 bases, with 8 bases left between them. In germline, CDR1 is MNHEY, CDR2 SVGEGT. The CDR3 extends over 13 amino acids. This chain's CDR3 is CASSYHRGETQYF. CDR3 nucleotide sequence: TGTGCCAGCAGTTACCATCGGGGAGAGACCCAGTACTTC.

The chain joins TRBV9 to TRBJ2-3; D call uncertain. Germline loops: CDR1 SGDLS, CDR2 YYNGEE. The CDR3 runs to 12 residues. Trimming removed 4 bases at V and 5 bases at J, with 8 bases between. The CDR3 nucleotides read TGTGCCAGCAGCCTCGCGATAGATACGCAGTATTTT. Translation gives CASSLAIDTQYF.

This sequence joins TRBV7-9 and TRBJ2-7; D may be TRBD1 (6 bases). Trimming stripped 2 bases from V and 3 bases from J, with 8 bases between. Germline CDR1 SEHNR, CDR2 FQNEAQ (reference sequence). The CDR3 sequence is 13 residues long. The CDR3 sequence: CASSLWDNYEQYF. The DNA of the CDR3 is TGTGCCAGCAGCTTATGGGACAACTACGAGCAGTACTTC.

This clone was counted between two and nine times. This CDR3 is also generated by other DNA sequences in the sample. The J gene is TRBJ2-7, the V gene TRBV5-1, with D tentatively TRBD2 (6 bases). This CDR3 is 15 amino acids long. V was pared by 0 bases and J by 3 bases, with 13 bases between. Germline V gene lookup returns CDR1 SGHRS and CDR2 YFSETQ. CDR3 residues: CASSLASEAFYEQYF. The DNA for the CDR3 is TGCGCCAGCAGCTTGGCTAGCGAAGCCTTCTACGAGCAGTACTTC.

This chain uses TRBV6-6 with TRBJ2-7; no clear D. The ends were cut back, 7 bases at V and 1 base at J, with 11 bases in the middle. The V gene's germline CDR1 is MNHNY and CDR2 SVGAGI (reference sequence). There are 13 residues in the CDR3. The CDR3 DNA sequence: TGTGCCAGCAACCAAGGCGGATCCTACGAGCAGTACTTC. Its translation is CASNQGGSYEQYF.

The J gene is TRBJ2-5, the V gene TRBV2; D call uncertain. V lost 5 bases, J lost 2 bases, and 12 bases lay in between. The CDR3 has 14 amino acids. The germline V gene has CDR1 SNHLY and CDR2 FYNNEI. This chain's CDR3 is CASSSRQTQETQYF. In DNA, the CDR3 is TGTGCCAGCAGTTCACGGCAGACACAAGAGACCCAGTACTTC.

The V gene is TRBV10-2, the J gene TRBJ2-2; TRBD1 matches 7 bases. This CDR3 region has 14 residues. The germline CDR1 and CDR2 sequences are WSHSY and SAAADI. The J segment lost 3 bases and the V segment lost 9 bases, leaving 7 bases of the junction unmatched. The DNA for the CDR3 is TGCGCCAGTAGATACACAGGGGACACCGGGGAGCTGTTTTTT. It translates to CASRYTGDTGELFF.

This chain connects TRBV19 to TRBJ1-6; D perhaps matches TRBD1 (5 bases). There are 13 residues in the CDR3. Looked up from germline, CDR1 is LNHDA and CDR2 is SQIVND (reference sequence). V lost 5 bases and J 9 bases, leaving 11 bases between the germline ends. This CDR3 is CASSRTWSSPLHF. The CDR3 DNA is TGTGCCAGTAGTCGGACATGGAGTTCACCCCTCCACTTT.

A single count supports this clone. V and J are TRBV9 and TRBJ2-3, with 7 nucleotides matching TRBD1. In germline, CDR1 is SGDLS, CDR2 YYNGEE. The CDR3 loop spans 15 amino acids. With V trimmed by 4 bases and J by 3 bases, 8 bases remained unmatched. The CDR3 protein is CASSIRGSGTDTQYF. The CDR3 nucleotides read TGTGCCAGCAGCATCAGGGGGTCGGGTACAGATACGCAGTATTTT.